A single TCR beta chain is shown here with its context. Antigen unknown. The data are from a study of T cell responses to AZD1222 COVID-19 vaccine. Study-wide results and limits: CD4 TCRs associated with vaccination spanned spike, dominating at 160-218 and 743-854. Sampling that yielded the repertoires occurred only after the peak T cell response.

The table came from immunoSEQ multiplex PCR; TCRdb's copy has only in-frame clones and leaves some out. The top ten clones hold about 7% of a sample with 150,000 to 160,000 clones, about nine tenths of them seen once. This CDR3 is built from 13 residues. The germline V gene has CDR1 MNHEY and CDR2 SVGAGI. V shed 7 bases, J shed 3 bases, and the junction held 5 bases outside the gene matches. The sample in question was peripheral blood, obtained after recovery from COVID-19. The V gene is TRBV6-5, the J gene TRBJ1-2, with 7 bases identical to TRBD1. The clonotype originates from an adult who had recovered from COVID-19. CDR3 DNA sequence: TGTGCCAGCATCGAAGGGACAGACTATGGCTACACCTTC. It encodes CASIEGTDYGYTF.